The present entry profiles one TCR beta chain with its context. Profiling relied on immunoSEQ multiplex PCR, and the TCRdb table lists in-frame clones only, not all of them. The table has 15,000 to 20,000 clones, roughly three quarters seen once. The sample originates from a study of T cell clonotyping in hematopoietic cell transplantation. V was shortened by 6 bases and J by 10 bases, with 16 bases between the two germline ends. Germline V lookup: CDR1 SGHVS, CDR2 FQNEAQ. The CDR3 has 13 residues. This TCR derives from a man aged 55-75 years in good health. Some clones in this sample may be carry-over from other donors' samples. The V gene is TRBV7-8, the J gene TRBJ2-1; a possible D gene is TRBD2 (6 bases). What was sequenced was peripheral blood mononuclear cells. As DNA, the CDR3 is TGTGCCAGCAGGGATAGACTAGTTGAAGAGCAGTTCTTC. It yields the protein CASRDRLVEEQFF.